Below, one T cell receptor (beta chain) is given with its context. Its cognate antigen has yet to be identified. No much larger clonotype is one base removed from it; base qualities were not supplied. During colonoscopy, one to two rectal pinch biopsies were obtained for research purposes. Before the diagnostic colonoscopy, none of the ulcerative colitis patients had been given immunosuppressive medication. Before DNA isolation, rectal biopsies were subjected to proteinase K digestion. The Wizard kit (Promega) was used to extract genomic DNA from the blood and intestinal samples. Through the immunoSEQ TRB Survey service, multiplex V and J primers were used to amplify rearranged CDR3 beta regions from genomic DNA. To keep sequencing depth equal across samples, survey-level depth of up to 500,000 reads per sample was applied. Libraries were purified and pooled, and sequencing was performed on Illumina technology. The study's processing was this. Productive clonality, sample overlap, pairwise scatters, CDR3 beta length, V/D/J gene usage and productiveness were assessed with immunoSEQ online tools. Calculated diversity was the number of unique rearrangements divided by total templates times 100; Shannon and Simpson indices were also computed. Principal component analysis was performed on Z-score normalized data with the R prcomp function and the ggbiplot package. Morisita's index was used to quantify blood-rectal clonal overlap within each subject. TCRdb carries this immuneACCESS record with in-frame sequences only. Its versions omit some clonotypes, under half of them owing to an unresolved V gene in the studies checked, with the rest unexplained. V and J calls and clone size are given by that table; D and trimming were obtained from the DNA. Recorded for this sample are roughly 25,000 clones; about 69% of them occurred a single time. The ten largest clones take up 7.8% of the sample.

The sample comes from a study of pediatric ulcerative colitis (dated by TCRdb to the late 2010s). Study-level background: Of the ulcerative colitis patients, about seven had pancolitis and two had left-sided colitis, and histology in every patient was consistent with ulcerative colitis. From eight or nine newly diagnosed, treatment-naive pediatric ulcerative colitis patients and four non-IBD control children, paired blood and rectal samples were collected. By Pediatric Ulcerative Colitis Activity Index, mild disease was classified in a couple of patients, moderate disease in four and acute severe colitis in three. Broad study findings and their caveats: For technical reasons, blood samples from two patients gave substantially fewer templates, and these samples were excluded from the blood-rectal overlap analysis. A couple of rectal CDR3 clonotypes were present in all ulcerative colitis patients and in none of the controls. The healthy control group was small, consisting of only a handful of individuals. Features of the rectal repertoire distinguished controls, mild-moderate colitis patients and acute severe colitis patients, and in acute severe colitis, rectal diversity was reduced because of clonal expansions. Rectal pinch biopsies may have included blood-derived T cells, especially in patients with overt colitis. Because repertoires came from total lymphocyte DNA, patterns in rare subsets such as regulatory T cells may not be reflected. Significantly higher autologous blood-rectal clonal overlap was found in ulcerative colitis patients than in controls, which suggested increased T cell trafficking to inflamed tissue.

Looking up the germline V gene yields CDR1 SNHLY and CDR2 FYNNEI. At the junction V is shortened by 8 bases and J by 5 bases; bases outside the gene matches: 9. Its CDR3 holds 14 amino acids, cysteine through phenylalanine. Only CDR3 DNA is held: 42 bases, read in frame from base 1. The TCR originated in a boy aged 5 to 17 with severe ulcerative colitis. In this chain, TRBV2 is recombined with TRBJ2-7, with TRBD2 matching 10 junction bases. Sequenced material: gut tissue. The DNA sequence is given as TGTGCCAGCTGGAGCGGGAGGGGATGGGACGAGCAGTACTTC. Its protein product is CASWSGRGWDEQYF.